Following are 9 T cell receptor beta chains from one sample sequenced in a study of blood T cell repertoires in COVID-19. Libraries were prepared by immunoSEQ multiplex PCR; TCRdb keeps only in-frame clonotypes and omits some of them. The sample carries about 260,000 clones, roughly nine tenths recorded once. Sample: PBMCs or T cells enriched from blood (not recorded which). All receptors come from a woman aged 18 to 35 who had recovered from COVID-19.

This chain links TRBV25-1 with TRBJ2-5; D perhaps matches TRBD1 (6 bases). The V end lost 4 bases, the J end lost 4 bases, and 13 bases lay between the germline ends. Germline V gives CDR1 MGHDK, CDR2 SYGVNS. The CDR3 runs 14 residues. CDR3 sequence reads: CASSAPTGLETQYF. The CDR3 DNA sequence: TGTGCCAGCAGTGCCCCCACAGGGTTAGAGACCCAGTACTTC.

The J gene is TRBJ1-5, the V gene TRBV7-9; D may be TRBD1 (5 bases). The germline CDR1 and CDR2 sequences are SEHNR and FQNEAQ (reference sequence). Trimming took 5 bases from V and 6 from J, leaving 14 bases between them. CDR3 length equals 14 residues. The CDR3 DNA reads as TGTGCCAGCAGCCGTCAGGCGCAGGGTCAGCCCCAGCATTTT. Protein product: CASSRQAQGQPQHF.

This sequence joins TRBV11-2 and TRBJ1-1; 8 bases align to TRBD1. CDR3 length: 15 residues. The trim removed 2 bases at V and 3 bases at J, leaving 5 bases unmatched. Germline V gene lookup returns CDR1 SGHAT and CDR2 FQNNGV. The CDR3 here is CASSLLVRGHTEAFF. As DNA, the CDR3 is TGTGCCAGCAGCTTACTGGTCAGGGGGCACACTGAAGCTTTCTTT.

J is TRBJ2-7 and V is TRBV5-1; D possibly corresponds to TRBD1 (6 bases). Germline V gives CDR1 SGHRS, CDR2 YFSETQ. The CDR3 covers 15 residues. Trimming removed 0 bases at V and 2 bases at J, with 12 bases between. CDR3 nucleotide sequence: TGCGCCAGCAGCTTGGAGCCCAGGGGTGCCTACGAGCAGTACTTC. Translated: CASSLEPRGAYEQYF.

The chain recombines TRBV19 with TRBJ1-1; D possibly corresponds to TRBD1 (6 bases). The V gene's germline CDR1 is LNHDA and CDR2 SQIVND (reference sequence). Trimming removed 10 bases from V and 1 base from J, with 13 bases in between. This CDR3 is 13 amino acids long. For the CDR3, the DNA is TGTGCCACCGAAGGACAGACGAACACTGAAGCTTTCTTT. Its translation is CATEGQTNTEAFF.

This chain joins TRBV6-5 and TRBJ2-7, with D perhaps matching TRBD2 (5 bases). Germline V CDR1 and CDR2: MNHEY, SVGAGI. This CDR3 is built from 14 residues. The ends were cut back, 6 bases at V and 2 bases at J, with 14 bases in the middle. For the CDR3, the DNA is TGTGCCAGCAGGATCAGGACTCCTCCCTACGAGCAGTACTTC. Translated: CASRIRTPPYEQYF.

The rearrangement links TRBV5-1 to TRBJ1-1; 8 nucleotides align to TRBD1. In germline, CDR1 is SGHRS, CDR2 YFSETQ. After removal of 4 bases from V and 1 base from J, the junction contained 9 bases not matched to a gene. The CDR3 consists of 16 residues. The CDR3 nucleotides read TGCGCCAGCAGCCCGCGGCTAGGGACAGGGAACACTGAAGCTTTCTTT. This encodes CASSPRLGTGNTEAFF. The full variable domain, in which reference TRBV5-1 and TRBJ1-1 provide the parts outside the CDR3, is KAGVTQTPRYLIKTRGQQVTLSCSPISGHRSVSWYQQTPGQGLQFLFEYFSETQRNKGNFPGRFSGRQFSNSRSEMNVSTLELGDSALYLCASSPRLGTGNTEAFFGQGTRLTVV.

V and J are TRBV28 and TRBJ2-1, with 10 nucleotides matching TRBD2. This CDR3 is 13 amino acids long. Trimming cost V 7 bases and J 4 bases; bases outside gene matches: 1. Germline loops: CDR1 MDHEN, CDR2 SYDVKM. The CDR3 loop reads CASKLAGYNEQFF. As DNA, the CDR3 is TGTGCCAGCAAACTAGCGGGATACAATGAGCAGTTCTTC.

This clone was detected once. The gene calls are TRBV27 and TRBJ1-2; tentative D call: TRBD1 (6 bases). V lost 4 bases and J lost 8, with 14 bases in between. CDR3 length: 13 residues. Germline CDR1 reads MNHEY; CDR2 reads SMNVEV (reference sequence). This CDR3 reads CASSWGQSGGYTF. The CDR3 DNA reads TGTGCCAGCAGTTGGGGACAATCGGGAGGCTACACCTTC.